This is a list of T cell receptor beta chains from one sample in a study of graft-versus-host responses after intestinal transplantation. Which antigens these TCRs recognize remains unknown. TCRdb's table, derived via immunoSEQ multiplex PCR, lists solely in-frame clones and lacks some. The sample has tens of thousands of clones; about 93% are singletons. The sequenced sample was unstimulated CD8+ T cells sorted from spleen or lymph node cells, obtained before transplant. These receptors were collected from a human donor who was the organ donor for an intestinal transplant. CDR3s include the opening cysteine and the closing phenylalanine or tryptophan. The order of the fields is J gene, D gene, V gene, clone size, CDR3 protein, CDR3 DNA. A D gene is named only where the DNA matches it firmly. Clone size is not always given. Where it is, it says once, few, many or a class for expanded clones.

>TRBJ2-2|TRBD1|TRBV15|NA
CATSRAPYRGEVAGELFF
TGTGCCACCAGCAGAGCCCCCTACAGGGGTGAGGTTGCCGGGGAGCTGTTTTTT
>TRBJ1-3|TRBD1|TRBV28|NA
CASRGGQGEGNTIYF
TGTGCCAGCAGGGGGGGACAGGGCGAGGGAAACACCATATATTTT
>TRBJ2-2|TRBD2|TRBV2|NA
CASFAGENGELFF
TGTGCCAGCTTTGCGGGAGAGAACGGGGAGCTGTTTTTT
>TRBJ2-3|NA|TRBV5-1|NA
CASSLGDSTDTQYF
TGCGCCAGCAGCTTGGGGGACAGCACAGATACGCAGTATTTT
>TRBJ2-7|TRBD2|TRBV4-3|NA
CASSQDRGLAWYEQYF
TGCGCCAGCAGCCAAGATCGGGGACTAGCTTGGTACGAGCAGTACTTC
>TRBJ2-7|TRBD1|TRBV5-1|NA
CASSPTGGAYEQYF
TGCGCCAGCAGTCCGACAGGGGGCGCCTACGAGCAGTACTTC
>TRBJ2-1|TRBD2|TRBV7-3|NA
CASSPRSGYDEQFF
TGTGCCAGCAGCCCCCGTAGCGGGTACGATGAGCAGTTCTTC
>TRBJ2-7|TRBD1|TRBV7-7|NA
CASSYRQGSSYEQYF
TGTGCTAGCAGCTACCGACAGGGAAGCTCCTACGAGCAGTACTTC
>TRBJ2-7|TRBD2|TRBV2|NA
CASRQGLAGDYEQYF
TGTGCCAGCAGGCAGGGACTAGCGGGTGACTACGAGCAGTACTTC
>TRBJ1-1|NA|TRBV7-9|once
CASSLSGPHTEAFF
TGTGCCAGCAGCTTATCGGGGCCGCACACTGAAGCTTTCTTT
>TRBJ1-1|NA|TRBV28|once
CASSLGGNTEAFF
TGTGCCAGCAGTCTAGGGGGGAACACTGAAGCTTTCTTT
>TRBJ1-5|NA|TRBV7-9|NA
CASSGGPGSNQPQHF
TGTGCCAGCAGCGGGGGACCCGGTAGCAATCAGCCCCAGCATTTT
>TRBJ1-1|NA|TRBV19|NA
CASRPERGLPGAFF
TGTGCCAGTAGACCGGAACGCGGACTGCCCGGGGCTTTCTTT
>TRBJ2-7|TRBD2|TRBV5-5|NA
CASSGGLAVSSYEQYF
TGTGCCAGCAGCGGCGGACTAGCGGTGAGCTCCTACGAGCAGTACTTC
>TRBJ2-2|NA|TRBV13|NA
CASSLENTGELFF
TGTGCCAGCAGCTTAGAGAACACCGGGGAGCTGTTTTTT
>TRBJ1-4|TRBD1|TRBV9|NA
CASSVGDRRNEKLFF
TGTGCCAGCAGCGTCGGGGACAGGCGGAATGAAAAACTGTTTTTT
>TRBJ2-7|NA|TRBV12-5|NA
CASGLDGGYEQYF
TGTGCTAGTGGTTTGGACGGGGGCTACGAGCAGTACTTC
>TRBJ2-5|TRBD2|TRBV19|NA
CASSMSGGGKETQYF
TGTGCCAGTAGTATGAGCGGCGGGGGGAAAGAGACCCAGTACTTC
>TRBJ2-7|TRBD1|TRBV7-2|NA
CASSLLGTGYEQYF
TGTGCCAGCAGCTTATTGGGGACAGGGTACGAGCAGTACTTC
>TRBJ1-2|NA|TRBV7-6|NA
CASSLESTGTLDGYTF
TGTGCCAGCAGCTTAGAGAGCACAGGGACATTGGATGGCTACACCTTC
>TRBJ1-1|TRBD1|TRBV4-1|NA
CASSQRTGRTEAFF
TGCGCCAGCAGCCAAAGGACAGGGAGAACTGAAGCTTTCTTT
>TRBJ2-1|NA|TRBV27|NA
CASSFLGEQFF
TGTGCCAGCAGTTTCCTCGGTGAGCAGTTCTTC
>TRBJ1-5|NA|TRBV2|NA
CASSEDRAYSNQPQHF
TGTGCCAGCAGTGAAGACAGGGCTTATAGCAATCAGCCCCAGCATTTT
>TRBJ1-1|NA|TRBV5-6|NA
CASSSGGGLGTEAFF
TGTGCCAGCAGCAGTGGCGGGGGGCTGGGGACTGAAGCTTTCTTT
>TRBJ1-1|NA|TRBV7-9|once
CASSLVQDRQAFF
TGTGCCAGCAGCTTAGTCCAGGACAGACAAGCTTTCTTT
>TRBJ2-7|NA|TRBV27|NA
CASSLAAPSYEQYF
TGTGCCAGCAGTTTGGCGGCCCCGTCCTACGAGCAGTACTTC
>TRBJ2-1|NA|TRBV5-1|NA
CASSLRVSSYNEQFF
TGCGCCAGCAGCTTACGAGTGAGCTCCTACAATGAGCAGTTCTTC
>TRBJ2-5|TRBD1|TRBV4-1|NA
CASSATTGGAVETQYF
TGCGCCAGCAGTGCAACGACAGGGGGCGCTGTGGAGACCCAGTACTTC
>TRBJ2-1|NA|TRBV9|NA
CASSVVPDEQFF
TGTGCCAGCAGCGTAGTCCCAGACGAGCAGTTCTTC
>TRBJ2-7|TRBD2|TRBV18|NA
CASSQQSGSYDEQYF
TGTGCCAGCTCTCAGCAGAGCGGGAGCTACGACGAGCAGTACTTC
>TRBJ1-5|NA|TRBV5-8|NA
CASSLGGLSNQPQHF
TGTGCCAGCAGCTTGGGAGGGCTTAGCAATCAGCCCCAGCATTTT
>TRBJ1-4|NA|TRBV18|NA
CASSPQGWSTNEKLFF
TGTGCCAGCTCACCACAGGGCTGGTCAACTAATGAAAAACTGTTTTTT
>TRBJ1-5|TRBD1|TRBV30|NA
CALRQGTQPQHF
TGTGCCTTGAGACAGGGTACCCAGCCCCAGCATTTT
>TRBJ2-2|NA|TRBV25-1|NA
CASSELLGTGELFF
TGTGCCAGCAGTGAATTACTAGGGACCGGGGAGCTGTTTTTT
>TRBJ1-5|NA|TRBV4-2|NA
CASSQVSSNQPQHF
TGTGCCAGCAGCCAAGTGAGTAGCAATCAGCCCCAGCATTTT
>TRBJ1-1|NA|TRBV29-1|NA
CSVWTGDTEAFF
TGCAGCGTTTGGACTGGGGACACTGAAGCTTTCTTT
>TRBJ2-7|TRBD2|TRBV15|NA
CATSQAGGGYEQYF
TGTGCCACCAGCCAAGCGGGAGGGGGGTACGAGCAGTACTTC
>TRBJ2-3|NA|TRBV27|NA
CASSLGQSYTDTQYF
TGTGCCAGCAGTTTGGGACAAAGCTACACAGATACGCAGTATTTT
>TRBJ2-3|NA|TRBV4-1|NA
CASSQDSQGTDTQYF
TGCGCCAGCAGCCAAGACAGTCAGGGAACAGATACGCAGTATTTT
>TRBJ2-7|TRBD2|TRBV4-3|NA
CASSLGRAGVYEQYF
TGCGCCAGCAGCCTCGGACGGGCGGGGGTCTACGAGCAGTACTTC
>TRBJ2-7|NA|TRBV4-1|NA
CASSQGQGKSEQYF
TGCGCCAGCAGCCAAGGCCAGGGGAAATCCGAGCAGTACTTC